Shown below are 14 T cell receptor beta chains from a single sample sequenced in a study of CD8+ T cells in alopecia areata. cDNA prepared by RNA extraction and subsequent reverse transcription served as the template for sequencing. Profiling relied on immunoSEQ multiplex PCR, and the TCRdb table lists in-frame clones only, not all of them. The table has fewer than 350,000 clones, more than 45% seen once. Treatment of the sample: oral pan-JAK inhibitor, 5-10 mg twice daily. The sample was CD4+ T cells sorted from blood, taken at week 24, from a patient treated with tofacitinib. These receptor sequences come from a human donor with alopecia areata.

V and J are TRBV5-1 and TRBJ2-7; tentatively, D is TRBD1 or TRBD2 (6 bases each). V lost 0 bases, J lost 0 bases, and 16 bases lay in between. CDR3 size: 17 residues. Germline V lookup: CDR1 SGHRS, CDR2 YFSETQ. CDR3 coding DNA: TGCGCCAGCAGCTTGGACCCGCACGGGGGCGGCTCCTACGAGCAGTACTTC. Translation gives CASSLDPHGGGSYEQYF.

This clone was detected only a few times. This rearrangement joins TRBV23-1 to TRBJ1-5, with D tentatively TRBD1 (5 bases). TRBV23-1 is noted as an ORF with a role that remains uncertain. Trimming removed 4 bases from V and 9 bases from J, with 34 bases in between. The CDR3 is 20 amino acids. Here the CDR3 DNA reads TGCGCCAGCAGTCCCCATGCCACACTTGAGAGACAGTTAAGCTTGGCGCCCCAGCATTTT. Its protein is CASSPHATLERQLSLAPQHF.

About this clone: Other DNA sequences in the same sample also yield this CDR3. The chain uses TRBV30 and TRBJ1-1; D unresolved. Germline V gene data show CDR1 as GTSNPN and CDR2 as SVGIG (reference sequence). Trimming pared 2 bases from V and 1 base from J, leaving 8 bases between. This CDR3 has 13 residues. In nucleotides, the CDR3 is TGTGCCTGGAGTCGGCAGCCGAACACTGAAGCTTTCTTT. Its protein is CAWSRQPNTEAFF.

This clone was seen a few times. This CDR3 is CASTSGQGAYEQYF. Written as DNA, the CDR3 is TGTGCCAGCACCTCCGGGCAGGGCGCCTACGAGCAGTACTTC. The chain links TRBV6-1 to TRBJ2-7, with D possibly matching TRBD1 (5 bases). Germline-derived CDR1 and CDR2 are MNHNS and SASEGT. Trimming removed 7 bases from V and 2 bases from J, with 15 bases in between. This CDR3 is 14 amino acids long.

The chain is built from TRBV29-1 and TRBJ1-5; 8 bases align to TRBD1. The CDR3 extends over 13 amino acids. With V trimmed by 7 bases and J by 4 bases, 6 bases remained unmatched. Germline V gene data show CDR1 as SQVTM and CDR2 as ANQGSEA. The CDR3 loop is CSAQGAGNQPQHF. The CDR3 DNA sequence: TGCAGCGCCCAGGGGGCCGGGAATCAGCCCCAGCATTTT. The full variable domain, in which reference TRBV29-1 and TRBJ1-5 provide the parts outside the CDR3, is SAVISQKPSRDICQRGTSLTIQCQVDSQVTMMFWYRQQPGQSLTLIATANQGSEATYESGFVIDKFPISRPNLTFSTLTVSNMSPEDSSIYLCSAQGAGNQPQHFGDGTRLSIL.

The chain couples TRBV7-2 to TRBJ2-3; D is unclear. Per germline, CDR1 SGHTA and CDR2 FQGNSA. Trimming left V 3 bases short and J 1 base short, with 5 bases between. The CDR3 sequence is 13 residues long. The DNA for the CDR3 is TGTGCCAGCAGCTTTTGGGGCACAGATACGCAGTATTTT. Amino acids: CASSFWGTDTQYF.

The rearrangement uses TRBV30 and TRBJ2-6; D is uncertain. The CDR3 has 13 amino acids. Trimming cost V 4 bases and J 0 bases, with 4 bases left between them. Germline CDR1 GTSNPN, CDR2 SVGIG (reference sequence). The chain's CDR3 is CAWKSSGANVLTF. The DNA for the CDR3 is TGTGCCTGGAAATCCTCTGGGGCCAACGTCCTGACTTTC.

The V and J genes are TRBV2 and TRBJ1-4, with D unresolved. The V gene's germline CDR1 is SNHLY and CDR2 FYNNEI. Trimming took off 3 bases at V and 8 bases at J, with 4 bases between the two ends. The CDR3 has 11 amino acids. CDR3 DNA: TGTGCCAGCAGTGATGAAGAAAAACTGTTTTTT. This encodes CASSDEEKLFF.

V gene TRBV29-1 combines with J gene TRBJ2-1, with no clear D. The CDR3 runs 13 residues. CDR1 SQVTM and CDR2 ANQGSEA come from the germline V gene. V was shortened by 7 bases and J by 3 bases, with 13 bases between the two germline ends. This chain's CDR3 is CSALGPRYNEQFF. CDR3 nucleotide sequence: TGCAGCGCCCTCGGACCCCGCTACAATGAGCAGTTCTTC.

This clone has only a few counts. The chain carries TRBV30 and TRBJ1-3; D perhaps matches TRBD1 (5 bases). CDR3 length: 16 amino acids. CDR1 GTSNPN and CDR2 SVGIG come from the germline V gene (reference sequence). Trimming shortened V by 4 bases and J by 4 bases, and 20 bases separated the two germline ends. In DNA form, the CDR3 reads TGTGCCTGGAAGAAGCAGGGCGCCTTTGGAGGAAACACCATATATTTT. Amino acid sequence: CAWKKQGAFGGNTIYF.

V is TRBV9 and J is TRBJ2-3; D might be TRBD1 (5 bases). Germline assignment: CDR1 SGDLS and CDR2 YYNGEE. The V end was cut by 4 bases, the J end by 1 base, with 16 bases between. The length of the CDR3 is 16 residues. CDR3 in DNA: TGTGCCAGCAGCTATTATGGGGCGCCCGGCACAGATACGCAGTATTTT. Translation gives CASSYYGAPGTDTQYF.

In its sample, this clone was seen a few times. The gene calls are TRBV27 and TRBJ2-7; no reliable D call. V was shortened by 6 bases and J by 1 base, with 13 bases between the two germline ends. This CDR3 is built from 14 residues. CDR1 and CDR2 (germline): MNHEY, SMNVEV (reference sequence). CDR3 loop: CASSALGISYEQYF. CDR3 DNA: TGTGCCAGCAGCGCCTTAGGGATTTCCTACGAGCAGTACTTC.

The chain links TRBV10-3 to TRBJ2-3, with no clear D. CDR3 length equals 12 residues. Germline V gene lookup returns CDR1 ENHRY and CDR2 SYGVKD. Trimming left V 5 bases short and J 4 bases short, with 7 bases between. The CDR3 sequence is CAISYQADTQYF. CDR3 sequence (DNA): TGTGCCATCAGTTACCAGGCAGATACGCAGTATTTT.

The chain employs TRBV29-1 and TRBJ1-1; weak D call: TRBD1 (5 bases). Trimming took off 2 bases at V and 11 bases at J, with 15 bases between the two ends. Looked up from germline, CDR1 is SQVTM and CDR2 is ANQGSEA. The CDR3 sequence is 12 residues long. CDR3 DNA sequence: TGCAGCGTTGAATCTGCAGGGCGGTGGGCTTTCTTT. The encoded protein is CSVESAGRWAFF.